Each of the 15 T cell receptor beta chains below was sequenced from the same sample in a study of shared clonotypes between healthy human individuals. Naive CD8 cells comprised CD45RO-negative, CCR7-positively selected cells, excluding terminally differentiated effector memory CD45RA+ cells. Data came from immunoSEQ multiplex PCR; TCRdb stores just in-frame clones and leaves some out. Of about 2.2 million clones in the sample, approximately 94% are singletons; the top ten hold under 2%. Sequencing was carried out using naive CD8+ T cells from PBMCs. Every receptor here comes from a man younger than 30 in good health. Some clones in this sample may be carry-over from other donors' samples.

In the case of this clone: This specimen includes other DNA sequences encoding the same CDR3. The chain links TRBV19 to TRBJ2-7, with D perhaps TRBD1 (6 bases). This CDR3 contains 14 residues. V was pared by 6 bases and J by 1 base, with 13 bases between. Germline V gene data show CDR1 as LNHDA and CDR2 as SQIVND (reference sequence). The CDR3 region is CASSPTGASYEQYF. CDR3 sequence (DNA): TGTGCCAGTAGCCCGACAGGAGCTTCCTACGAGCAGTACTTC.

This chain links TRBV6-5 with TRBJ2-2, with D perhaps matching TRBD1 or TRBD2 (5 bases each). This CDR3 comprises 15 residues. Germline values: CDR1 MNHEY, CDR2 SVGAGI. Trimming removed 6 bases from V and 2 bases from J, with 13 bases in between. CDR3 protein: CASRTGRTNTGELFF. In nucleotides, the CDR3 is TGTGCCAGCAGAACGGGACGTACTAACACCGGGGAGCTGTTTTTT.

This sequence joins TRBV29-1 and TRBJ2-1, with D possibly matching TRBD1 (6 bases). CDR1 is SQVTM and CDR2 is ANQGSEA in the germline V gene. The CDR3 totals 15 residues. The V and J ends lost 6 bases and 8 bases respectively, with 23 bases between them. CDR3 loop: CSVATQTWGQYEQFF. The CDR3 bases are TGCAGCGTCGCCACCCAGACATGGGGGCAATATGAGCAGTTCTTC.

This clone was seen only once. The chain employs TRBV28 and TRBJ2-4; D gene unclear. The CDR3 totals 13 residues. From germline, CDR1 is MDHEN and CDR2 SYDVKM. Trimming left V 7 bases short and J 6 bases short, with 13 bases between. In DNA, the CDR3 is TGTGCCAGCATTAGCAGAGGTTTAAACATTCAGTACTTC. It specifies CASISRGLNIQYF.

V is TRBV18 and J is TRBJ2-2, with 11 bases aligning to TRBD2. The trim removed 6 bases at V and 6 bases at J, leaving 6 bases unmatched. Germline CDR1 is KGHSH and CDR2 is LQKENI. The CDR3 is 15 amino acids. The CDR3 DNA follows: TGTGCCAGCTCGCACCCGGGACTAGCGGCCGGGGAGCTGTTTTTT. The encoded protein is CASSHPGLAAGELFF. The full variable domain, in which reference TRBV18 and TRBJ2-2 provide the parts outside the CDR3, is NAGVMQNPRHLVRRRGQEARLRCSPMKGHSHVYWYRQLPEEGLKFMVYLQKENIIDESGMPKERFSAEFPKEGPSILRIQQVVRGDSAAYFCASSHPGLAAGELFFGEGSRLTVL.

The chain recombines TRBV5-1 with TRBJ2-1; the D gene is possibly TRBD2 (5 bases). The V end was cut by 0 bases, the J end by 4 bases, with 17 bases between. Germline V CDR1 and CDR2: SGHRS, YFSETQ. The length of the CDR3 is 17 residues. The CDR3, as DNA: TGCGCCAGCAGCTTGGCATCAAAACAACTAGATTACAATGAGCAGTTCTTC. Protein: CASSLASKQLDYNEQFF.

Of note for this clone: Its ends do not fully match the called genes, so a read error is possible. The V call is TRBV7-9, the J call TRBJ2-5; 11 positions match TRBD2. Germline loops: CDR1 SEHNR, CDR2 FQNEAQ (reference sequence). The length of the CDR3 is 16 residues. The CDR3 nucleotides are TGTGCCGGCAGCTCGACTAGCGGGACTTCCTGGGAGACCCAGTACTTC. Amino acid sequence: CAGSSTSGTSWETQYF.

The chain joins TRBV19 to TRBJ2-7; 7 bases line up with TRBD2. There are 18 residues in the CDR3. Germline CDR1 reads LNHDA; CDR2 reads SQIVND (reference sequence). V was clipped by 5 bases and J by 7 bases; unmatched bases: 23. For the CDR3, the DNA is TGTGCCAGTAGTGCCCTAGGCGGGGCGGGAGTTGCTTCTAGGGAGCAGTACTTC. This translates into CASSALGGAGVASREQYF.

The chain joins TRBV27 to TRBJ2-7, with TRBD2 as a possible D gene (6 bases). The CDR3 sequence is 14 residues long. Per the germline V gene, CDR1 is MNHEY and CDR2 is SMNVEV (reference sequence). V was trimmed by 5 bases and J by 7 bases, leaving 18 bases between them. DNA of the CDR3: TGTGCCAGCAGTACCGGGACTCCATTTGGGGAGCAGTACTTC. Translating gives CASSTGTPFGEQYF.

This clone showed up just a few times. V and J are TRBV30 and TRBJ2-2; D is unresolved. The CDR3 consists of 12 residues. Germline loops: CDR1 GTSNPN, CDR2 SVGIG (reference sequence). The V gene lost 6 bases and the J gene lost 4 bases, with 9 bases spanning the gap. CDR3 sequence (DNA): TGTGCCTGCCCTAGGGCCACCGGGGAGCTGTTTTTT. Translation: CACPRATGELFF.

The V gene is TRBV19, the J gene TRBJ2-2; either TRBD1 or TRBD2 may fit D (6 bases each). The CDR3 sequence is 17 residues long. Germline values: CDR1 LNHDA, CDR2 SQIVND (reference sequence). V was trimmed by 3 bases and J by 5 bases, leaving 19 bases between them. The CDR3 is CASSISGGAILTGELFF. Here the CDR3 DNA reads TGTGCCAGTAGTATTTCCGGGGGCGCGATTCTGACCGGGGAGCTGTTTTTT.

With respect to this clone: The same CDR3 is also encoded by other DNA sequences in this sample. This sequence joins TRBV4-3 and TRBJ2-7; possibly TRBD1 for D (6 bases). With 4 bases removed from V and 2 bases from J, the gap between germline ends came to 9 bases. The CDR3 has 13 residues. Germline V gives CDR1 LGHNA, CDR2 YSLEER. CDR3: CASSLDRTYEQYF. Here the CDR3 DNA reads TGCGCCAGCAGCCTAGACAGGACCTACGAGCAGTACTTC.

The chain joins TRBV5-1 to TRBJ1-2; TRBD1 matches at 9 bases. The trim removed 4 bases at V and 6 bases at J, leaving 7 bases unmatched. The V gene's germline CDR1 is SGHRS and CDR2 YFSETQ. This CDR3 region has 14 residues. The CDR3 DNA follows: TGCGCCAGCAGCCCCTGGACAGGGGAGGATGGCTACACCTTC. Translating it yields CASSPWTGEDGYTF.

The CDR3 DNA follows: TGTGCCAGCAGCCGGACTAGCGGAGAAGACGCCTACGAGCAGTACTTC. Translating gives CASSRTSGEDAYEQYF. This chain connects TRBV7-9 to TRBJ2-7; 10 bases are a match to TRBD2. Germline lookup yields CDR1 SEHNR and CDR2 FQNEAQ (reference sequence). Unmatched junction bases numbered 9, after V lost 5 bases and J lost 2 bases. The CDR3 sequence is 16 residues long.

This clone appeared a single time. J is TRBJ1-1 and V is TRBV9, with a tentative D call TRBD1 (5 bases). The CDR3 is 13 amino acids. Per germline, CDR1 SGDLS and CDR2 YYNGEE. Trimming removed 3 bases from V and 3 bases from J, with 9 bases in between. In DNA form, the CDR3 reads TGTGCCAGCAGCGGGGCGGGGGACACTGAAGCTTTCTTT. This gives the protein CASSGAGDTEAFF.